This TCR beta chain comes out of a study of CD8 T cells in acute hepatitis C reinfection (TCRdb year 2021). Some background on the complete study: The study profiled the TCRbeta repertoire of CD8+ T cells specific for the HCV NS3-1073 epitope during acute infection and after viral clearance. A few spontaneous resolvers provided paired acute and follow-up samples.

Comment on this clone: Its antigen specificity is not known. An end of the junction differs from the germline gene, which may be a read error. The same CDR3 is also encoded by other DNA sequences in this sample.

The meaning of the sample's time point label: naive CD8 control sorted from an acute-time-point sample. Enrolled in the Montreal Hepatitis C Cohort (HEPCO) in Canada, the donors were people who inject drugs, and these donors were followed every 3 months. Acute primary HCV infection was defined by a positive HCV RNA or antibody test following a negative test within the previous 24 weeks. Antibodies against CD3, CD8 and CD45RO were used for surface staining, and dead cells were excluded with an aqua fixable dye. The cohort included roughly eight spontaneous resolvers, defined as subjects with HCV RNA clearance within 24 weeks. Frozen stocks of peripheral blood mononuclear cells were first thawed, after which negative isolation of CD8+ T cells was carried out using the MACS CD8+ T cell Isolation Kit. Cells were sorted on a BD FACSAria II cell sorter. Via the germline V gene (reference sequence), CDR1 is SGHNT and CDR2 YYREEE. There are 10 amino acids in the CDR3, from cysteine to phenylalanine inclusive. CDR3 DNA only is kept here, 30 bases in frame from base 1.

What the work shows at the level of the full study, not this receptor alone: NS3-1073 specific repertoires were highly diverse, with no significant diversity differences between acute resolver, follow-up resolver and acute chronic samples. CDR3 sequences shared with other epitopes were rare, and differing sequencing approaches may have limited exact matching. TRBV04 and TRBV06 gene families were preferentially used in all groups, and this usage was not explained by overrepresentation in the naive pool. About a dozen public clonotypes were found regardless of outcome, and V04-02/J02-02 was used by one public clonotype. Because bulk sequencing covered only the TCRbeta chain, the alphabeta pairing of the public clonotypes could not be determined. Chronically infected subjects had no follow-up repertoires because NS3-1073 specific cells were too rare to sort.

Genomic DNA was extracted from the FACS-sorted cells, and the TCRbeta chains were sequenced by the commercial immunoSEQ service. For the original study's pipeline: ImmunoSEQ Analyzer software v3.0 and R v3.5.1 were the tools used to analyze the repertoire data. Only productive rearrangements were analyzed, as sequences containing stop codons or out-of-frame rearrangements were removed. Simpson diversity, Shannon entropy, CDR3 length and nucleotide addition metrics were obtained from the sequencing provider. Clonotypes were categorized by frequency as dominant, sub-dominant, low or lowest abundance, and clonotypes below 0.1% were excluded from most analyses. A CDR3 amino acid clonotype was called public if the clonotype appeared in at least two subjects at a cumulative frequency of at least 0.5%. The clones in this table, taken by TCRdb from immuneACCESS, are in-frame only. Not every clone is retained; where verified, under half of the shortfall comes from an unresolved V gene, and the cause of the rest is unknown. The DNA gave D and trimming, while V, J and clone size come from that table. This sample is represented by 30,000 to 45,000 clones; approximately 85% of them were singletons. The ten largest clonotypes hold over 9.5% of the sample.

The chain was built from TRBV5-4 and TRBJ2-7; the D gene remains uncertain. The sample taken for sequencing was naive CD8+ T cells from PBMCs. In light of the paper, this sample's cell subset or site label describes: sorted total naive CD45RO-negative CD8+ T cells. The clonotype comes from a woman aged 18-30 years who spontaneously cleared hepatitis C infection. The base sequence is TGTGCTAGCAAAAGCTACGAGCAGTACTTC. Translated, it reads CASKSYEQYF.